Listed here are 19 T cell receptor beta chains from one sample, sequenced in a study of shared clonotypes between healthy human individuals. The naive CD8 population came from CD45RO-negative cells selected for CCR7, without terminally differentiated effector memory CD45RA+ cells. Some clones are missing from TCRdb's copy, which holds only in-frame ones; the method was immunoSEQ multiplex PCR. Among 1.5 million to 2.5 million clones, about 95% were seen once, and the ten largest hold 0.95% to 1.5%. The sample taken for sequencing was naive CD8+ T cells sorted from blood. Every receptor here comes from a man aged 18 to 29 in good health.

V gene TRBV5-4 combines with J gene TRBJ1-4, with 8 nucleotides matching TRBD1. This CDR3 has 14 residues. V was pared by 3 bases and J by 8 bases, with 6 bases of the junction left unmatched. The germline CDR1 and CDR2 sequences are SGHNT and YYREEE (reference sequence). For the CDR3, the DNA is TGTGCCAGCAGCTCTCCAGGGGGCAGGGAAAAACTGTTTTTT. Translation gives CASSSPGGREKLFF.

This chain connects TRBV5-6 to TRBJ2-7, with a weak D call TRBD2 (5 bases). Trimming took off 4 bases at V and 3 bases at J, with 14 bases between the two ends. The CDR3 sequence is 14 residues long. CDR1 and CDR2 (germline): SGHDT, YYEEEE. The CDR3 DNA is TGTGCCAGCAGCCTGGAGGACGGGTACTACGAGCAGTACTTC. Its translation: CASSLEDGYYEQYF.

The chain uses TRBV29-1 and TRBJ2-1; the match to TRBD2 covers 8 bases. Germline-derived CDR1 and CDR2 are SQVTM and ANQGSEA. V shed 7 bases and J 6 bases; nucleotides not matched to a gene: 8. CDR3 length: 13 residues. CDR3 residues: CSAPGGLGNEQFF. The CDR3 bases are TGCAGCGCTCCGGGGGGGCTGGGCAATGAGCAGTTCTTC.

The rearrangement uses TRBV27 and TRBJ1-5, with a weak D call TRBD1 (5 bases). V was clipped by 3 bases and J by 3 bases, with 9 bases between them. Germline-derived CDR1 and CDR2 are MNHEY and SMNVEV (reference sequence). This CDR3 has 14 residues. The CDR3 reads CASSLGRDNQPQHF. CDR3 bases: TGTGCCAGCAGTTTGGGACGGGACAATCAGCCCCAGCATTTT.

In the case of this clone: Other DNA sequences in this sample translate to the same CDR3. For the CDR3, the DNA is TGCGCCAGCAGTGAGGGGATTGGCAATCAGCCCCAGCATTTT. Amino acid sequence: CASSEGIGNQPQHF. This chain joins TRBV10-2 and TRBJ1-5; D is uncertain. CDR3 length: 14 residues. Germline-derived CDR1 and CDR2 are WSHSY and SAAADI. V was clipped by 2 bases and J by 2 bases, with 7 bases between them.

The chain recombines TRBV27 with TRBJ1-2, with TRBD1 identical over 8 bases. With 6 bases clipped from V and 13 bases from J, the junction kept 10 bases outside the gene matches. Germline loops: CDR1 MNHEY, CDR2 SMNVEV (reference sequence). CDR3 size: 12 residues. CDR3 sequence: CASSSQGAPSTF. CDR3 bases: TGTGCCAGCAGCTCTCAGGGGGCCCCCTCCACCTTC.

The CDR3, as DNA: TGTGCCAGCAGCCCCGGTGGAAACACCATATATTTT. Protein: CASSPGGNTIYF. This chain connects TRBV2 to TRBJ1-3; the D is unclear. Germline-derived CDR1 and CDR2 are SNHLY and FYNNEI. The CDR3 loop spans 12 amino acids. V was cut by 6 bases and J by 3 bases, with 6 bases left in between.

V usage is TRBV7-2 and J usage is TRBJ2-1, with unresolved D. V lost 1 base and J 5 bases, leaving 21 bases between the germline ends. Looked up from germline, CDR1 is SGHTA and CDR2 is FQGNSA. This CDR3 contains 18 residues. CDR3 protein: CASSLVGVVLGFNNEQFF. The DNA of the CDR3 is TGTGCCAGCAGCTTAGTTGGTGTTGTTCTGGGATTCAACAATGAGCAGTTCTTC.

In nucleotides, the CDR3 is TGTGCCAGCAGCCAATGGGGCCGGGAGACCCAGTACTTC. Translated: CASSQWGRETQYF. The rearrangement uses TRBV14 and TRBJ2-5; D perhaps matches TRBD1 (5 bases). V was trimmed by 2 bases and J by 5 bases, leaving 9 bases between them. This CDR3 region has 13 residues. Germline-derived CDR1 and CDR2 are SGHDN and FVKESK.

The rearrangement joins TRBV4-1 to TRBJ2-1, with 7 bases matching TRBD2. V gave up 4 bases and J gave up 7 bases; unmatched junction bases: 7. The CDR3 totals 14 residues. Germline V CDR1 and CDR2: MGHRA, YSYEKL. The CDR3 DNA follows: TGCGCCAGCAGCCCTAGCGGTACGGGGAATGAGCAGTTCTTC. Its protein is CASSPSGTGNEQFF.

The rearrangement links TRBV28 to TRBJ2-7, with 9 bases identical to TRBD1. Germline V CDR1 and CDR2: MDHEN, SYDVKM. CDR3 length: 13 residues. Written as DNA, the CDR3 is TGTGCGGGGTCCGGGACAGGGCTACACGAGCAGTACTTC. The encoded protein is CAGSGTGLHEQYF. The complete variable domain, with remaining parts taken from reference TRBV28 and TRBJ2-7, reads DVKVTQSSRYLVKRTGEKVFLECVQDMDHENMFWYRQDPGLGLRLIYFSYDVKMKEKGDIPEGYSVSREKKERFSLILESASTNQTSMYLCAGSGTGLHEQYFGPGTRLTVT.

J is TRBJ2-2 and V is TRBV10-2; D unclear. The CDR3 has 13 residues. From germline, CDR1 is WSHSY and CDR2 SAAADI. The V end was cut by 0 bases, the J end by 7 bases, with 6 bases between. DNA of the CDR3: TGCGCCAGCAGTGAGTCGGGCAGCGGGGAGCTGTTTTTT. Its protein product is CASSESGSGELFF.

J is TRBJ1-1 and V is TRBV28; D is undetermined. V was cut by 11 bases and J by 0 bases, with 16 bases left in between. The CDR3 is 14 residues long. CDR1 is MDHEN, CDR2 SYDVKM, per germline. The CDR3 region is CAGHNGEMNTEAFF. The CDR3 coding sequence is TGTGCCGGGCACAATGGTGAGATGAACACTGAAGCTTTCTTT.

Comments on this clone: Other DNA variants within this sample encode the same CDR3. This chain joins TRBV7-9 and TRBJ2-7; D remains unclear. The germline V and J ends were trimmed by 1 base and 4 bases, with 5 bases remaining between them. The CDR3 runs to 12 residues. Germline V gene sequence: CDR1 SEHNR, CDR2 FQNEAQ (reference sequence). The CDR3 sequence: CASSLGSYEQYF. As DNA, the CDR3 is TGTGCCAGCAGCTTAGGCTCTTACGAGCAGTACTTC.

This clone was seen only once. The chain combines TRBV13 with TRBJ1-3, with D maybe TRBD1 (5 bases). The V end was cut by 5 bases, the J end by 7 bases, with 15 bases between. CDR3 length: 14 amino acids. Germline CDR1 PRHDT, CDR2 FYEKMQ (reference sequence). DNA of the CDR3: TGTGCCAGCAGCCTAGCTGGGGCAGGTAACACCATATATTTT. The encoded protein is CASSLAGAGNTIYF. Filled out from reference TRBV13 and TRBJ1-3, the complete variable domain reads AAGVIQSPRHLIKEKRETATLKCYPIPRHDTVYWYQQGPGQDPQFLISFYEKMQSDKGSIPDRFSAQQFSDYHSELNMSSLELGDSALYFCASSLAGAGNTIYFGEGSWLTVV.

The chain joins TRBV7-6 to TRBJ2-7; D is unclear. From germline, CDR1 is SGHVS and CDR2 FNYEAQ. The CDR3 spans 12 residues. Trimming removed 3 bases at V and 4 bases at J, with 7 bases between. The CDR3 DNA follows: TGTGCCAGCAGCTTGGGCCAATACGAGCAGTACTTC. This gives the protein CASSLGQYEQYF.

The genes are TRBV27 and TRBJ2-2; D gene uncertain. From germline, CDR1 is MNHEY and CDR2 SMNVEV (reference sequence). The CDR3 runs to 15 residues. V lost 1 base to trimming and J lost 3 bases, with 9 bases between them. CDR3 bases: TGTGCCAGCAGTTTATTGACCGAGGACACCGGGGAGCTGTTTTTT. The encoded protein is CASSLLTEDTGELFF.

The rearrangement links TRBV9 to TRBJ2-1, with TRBD2 as a possible D gene (5 bases). Germline CDR1 reads SGDLS; CDR2 reads YYNGEE. Deletions cut 3 bases from V and 0 bases from J, with 16 bases between. This CDR3 has 17 residues. This chain's CDR3 is CASSGEGSTSSYNEQFF. The CDR3 coding sequence is TGTGCCAGCAGCGGCGAGGGCAGTACGAGCTCCTACAATGAGCAGTTCTTC.

The genes are TRBV19 and TRBJ1-4; 9 nucleotides line up with TRBD1. The V gene end was trimmed by 3 bases and the J gene end by 2 bases; junction bases not matched to a gene: 10. The CDR3 is 18 amino acids. Germline values: CDR1 LNHDA, CDR2 SQIVND (reference sequence). In DNA form, the CDR3 reads TGTGCCAGTAGTATTGGGACAGGGTCGTTTGCGACTAATGAAAAACTGTTTTTT. Residues: CASSIGTGSFATNEKLFF.